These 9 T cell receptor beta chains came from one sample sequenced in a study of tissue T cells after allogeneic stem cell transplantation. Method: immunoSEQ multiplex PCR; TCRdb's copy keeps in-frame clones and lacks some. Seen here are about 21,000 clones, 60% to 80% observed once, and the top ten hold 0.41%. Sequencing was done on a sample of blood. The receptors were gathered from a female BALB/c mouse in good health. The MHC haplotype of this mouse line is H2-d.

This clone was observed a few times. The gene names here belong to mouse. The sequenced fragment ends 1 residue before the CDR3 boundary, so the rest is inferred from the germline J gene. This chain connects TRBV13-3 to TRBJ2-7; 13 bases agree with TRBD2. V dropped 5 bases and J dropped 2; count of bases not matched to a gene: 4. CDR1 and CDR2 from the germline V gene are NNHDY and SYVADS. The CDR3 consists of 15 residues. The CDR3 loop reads CASRDWGGAPYEQYF. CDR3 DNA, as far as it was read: TGTGCCAGCAGGGACTGGGGGGGCGCCCCCTATGAACAGTAC.

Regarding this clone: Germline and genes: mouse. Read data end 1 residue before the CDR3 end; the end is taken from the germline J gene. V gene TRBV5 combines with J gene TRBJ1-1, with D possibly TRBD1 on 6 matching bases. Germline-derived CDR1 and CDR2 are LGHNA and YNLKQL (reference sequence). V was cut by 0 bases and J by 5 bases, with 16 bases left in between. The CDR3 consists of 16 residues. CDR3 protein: CASSQEWGARGTEVFF. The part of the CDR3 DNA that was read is TGTGCCAGCAGCCAAGAGTGGGGGGCGCGAGGAACAGAAGTCTTC.

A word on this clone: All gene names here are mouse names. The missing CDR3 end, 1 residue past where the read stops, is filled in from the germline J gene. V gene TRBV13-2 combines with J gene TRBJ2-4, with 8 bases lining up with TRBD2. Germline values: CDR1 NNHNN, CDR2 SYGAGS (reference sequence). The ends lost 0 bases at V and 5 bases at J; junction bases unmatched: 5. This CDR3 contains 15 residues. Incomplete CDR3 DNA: TGTGCCAGCGGTGATGAGGGGGGGCGCGGAAACACCTTGTAC. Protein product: CASGDEGGRGNTLY. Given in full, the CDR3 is CASGDEGGRGNTLYF.

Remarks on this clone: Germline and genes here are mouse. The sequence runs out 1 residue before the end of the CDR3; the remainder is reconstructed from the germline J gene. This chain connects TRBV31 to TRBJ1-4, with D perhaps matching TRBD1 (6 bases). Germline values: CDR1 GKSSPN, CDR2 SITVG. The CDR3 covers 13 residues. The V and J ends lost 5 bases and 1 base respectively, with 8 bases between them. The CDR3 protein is CAWGTNSNERLFF. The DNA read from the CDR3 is TGTGCCTGGGGGACAAATTCCAACGAAAGATTATTT.

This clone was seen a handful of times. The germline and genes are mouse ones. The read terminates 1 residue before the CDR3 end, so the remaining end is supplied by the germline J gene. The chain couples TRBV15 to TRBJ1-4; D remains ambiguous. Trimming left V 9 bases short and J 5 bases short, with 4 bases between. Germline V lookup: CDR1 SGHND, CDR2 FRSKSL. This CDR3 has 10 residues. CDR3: CARSNERLFF. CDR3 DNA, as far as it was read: TGTGCCAGAAGTAACGAAAGATTATTT.

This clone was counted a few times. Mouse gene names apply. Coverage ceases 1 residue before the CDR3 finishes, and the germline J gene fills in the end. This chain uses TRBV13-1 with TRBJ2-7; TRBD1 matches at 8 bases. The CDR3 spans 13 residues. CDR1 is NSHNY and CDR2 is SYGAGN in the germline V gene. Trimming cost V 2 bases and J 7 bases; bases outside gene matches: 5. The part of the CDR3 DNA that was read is TGTGCCAGCAGTGACACAGGACAGGGCGAACAGTAC. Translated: CASSDTGQGEQY. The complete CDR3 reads CASSDTGQGEQYF.

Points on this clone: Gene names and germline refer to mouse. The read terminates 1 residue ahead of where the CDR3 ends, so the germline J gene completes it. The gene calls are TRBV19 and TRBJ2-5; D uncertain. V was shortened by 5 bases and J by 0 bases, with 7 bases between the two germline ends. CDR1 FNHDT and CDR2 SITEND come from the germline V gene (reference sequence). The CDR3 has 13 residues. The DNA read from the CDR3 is TGTGCCAGCAGGACACATAACCAAGACACCCAGTAC. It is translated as CASRTHNQDTQY. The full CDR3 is CASRTHNQDTQYF.

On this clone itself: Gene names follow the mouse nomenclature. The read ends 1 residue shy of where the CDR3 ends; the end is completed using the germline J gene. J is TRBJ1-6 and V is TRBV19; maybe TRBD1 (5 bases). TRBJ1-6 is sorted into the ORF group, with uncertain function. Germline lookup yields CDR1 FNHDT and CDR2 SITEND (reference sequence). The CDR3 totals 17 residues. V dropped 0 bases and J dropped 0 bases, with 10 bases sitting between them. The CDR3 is CASSIARANSYNSPLYF. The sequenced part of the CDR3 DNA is TGTGCCAGCAGTATAGCCAGGGCAAATTCCTATAATTCGCCCCTCTAC.

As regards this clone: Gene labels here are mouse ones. CDR3 in amino acids: CASGDPGLGYAEQFF. The CDR3 DNA, read in part, is TGTGCCAGCGGTGACCCGGGACTGGGGTATGCTGAGCAGTTC. This sequence joins TRBV13-2 and TRBJ2-1, with 10 bases aligning to TRBD2. Read data end 1 residue before the CDR3 end; the end is taken from the germline J gene. The junction had 3 bases not matched to a gene; V was cut back by 2 bases and J by 4 bases. CDR1 is NNHNN and CDR2 is SYGAGS in the germline V gene (reference sequence). This CDR3 contains 15 residues.